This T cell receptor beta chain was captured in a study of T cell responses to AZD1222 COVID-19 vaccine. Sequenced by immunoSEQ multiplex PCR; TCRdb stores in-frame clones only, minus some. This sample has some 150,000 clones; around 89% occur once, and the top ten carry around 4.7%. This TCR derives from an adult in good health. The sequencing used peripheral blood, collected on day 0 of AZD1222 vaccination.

The CDR3 protein is CASSFGIIPNTEAFF. The CDR3 DNA follows: TGTGCCAGCAGTTTTGGGATTATACCGAACACTGAAGCTTTCTTT. The chain joins TRBV27 to TRBJ1-1; D gene ambiguous. V was cut by 3 bases and J by 1 base, with 12 bases left in between. This CDR3 region has 15 residues. The germline CDR1 and CDR2 sequences are MNHEY and SMNVEV (reference sequence).